Below, one TCR beta chain is given with its context. What it binds is not known. A second PCR, run for about 7 to 11 cycles, used a sample-barcoded 5' primer plus a J-beta primer mix. Every cDNA molecule bore a tag from a template-switch adaptor containing 12 random nucleotides. Using its own MiXCR run on the 5' RACE reads, TCRdb lists one record per CDR3 protein. The table has about 750,000 distinct CDR3 sequences, 53% seen once. V shed 5 bases, J shed 6 bases, and the junction held 15 bases outside the gene matches. The CDR3 covers 17 residues. Per the germline V gene, CDR1 is MNHEY and CDR2 is SMNVEV (reference sequence). This entry comes from a study of blood T cells in healthy people across ages. Overall study results and limits: As naive T cell percentage varied, TCR beta diversity correlated strongly with it.

In each sample, at least 7 million PBMCs were isolated. The TCR comes from a man older than 75 in good health. The J gene is TRBJ1-2, the V gene TRBV27, with 10 nucleotides matching TRBD1. Material for sequencing was blood. CDR3 nucleotide sequence: TGTGCCAGCAGTACCTTGACCGGGACAGGGGCCTTAAATGGCTACACCTTC. Its translation: CASSTLTGTGALNGYTF.